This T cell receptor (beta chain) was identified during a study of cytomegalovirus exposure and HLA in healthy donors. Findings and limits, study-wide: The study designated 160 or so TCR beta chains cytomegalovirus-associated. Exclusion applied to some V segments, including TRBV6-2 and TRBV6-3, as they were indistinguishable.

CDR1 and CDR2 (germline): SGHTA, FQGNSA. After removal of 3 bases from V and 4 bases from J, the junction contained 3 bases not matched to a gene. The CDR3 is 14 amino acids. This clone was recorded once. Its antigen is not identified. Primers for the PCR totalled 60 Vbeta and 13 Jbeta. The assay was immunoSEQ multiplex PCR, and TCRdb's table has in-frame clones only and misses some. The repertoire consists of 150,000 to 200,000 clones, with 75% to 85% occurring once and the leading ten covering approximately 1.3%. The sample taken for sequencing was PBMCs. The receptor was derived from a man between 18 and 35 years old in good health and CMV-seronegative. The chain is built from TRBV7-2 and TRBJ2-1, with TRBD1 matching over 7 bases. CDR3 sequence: CASSFPGQYNEQFF. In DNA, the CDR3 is TGTGCCAGCAGCTTCCCGGGACAGTACAATGAGCAGTTCTTC. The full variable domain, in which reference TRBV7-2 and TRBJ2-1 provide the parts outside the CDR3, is GAGVSQSPSNKVTEKGKDVELRCDPISGHTALYWYRQSLGQGLEFLIYFQGNSAPDKSGLPSDRFSAERTGGSVSTLTIQRTQQEDSAVYLCASSFPGQYNEQFFGPGTRLTVL.